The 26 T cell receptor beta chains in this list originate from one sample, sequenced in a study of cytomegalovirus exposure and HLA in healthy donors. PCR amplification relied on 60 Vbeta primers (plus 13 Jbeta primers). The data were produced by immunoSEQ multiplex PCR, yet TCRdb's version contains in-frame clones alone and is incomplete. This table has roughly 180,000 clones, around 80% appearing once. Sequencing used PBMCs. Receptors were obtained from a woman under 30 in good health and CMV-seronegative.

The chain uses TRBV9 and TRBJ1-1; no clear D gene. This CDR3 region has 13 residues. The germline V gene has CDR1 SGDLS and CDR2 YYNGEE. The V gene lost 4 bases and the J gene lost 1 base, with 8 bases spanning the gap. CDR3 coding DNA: TGTGCCAGCAGCAGAACACAGAACACTGAAGCTTTCTTT. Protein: CASSRTQNTEAFF.

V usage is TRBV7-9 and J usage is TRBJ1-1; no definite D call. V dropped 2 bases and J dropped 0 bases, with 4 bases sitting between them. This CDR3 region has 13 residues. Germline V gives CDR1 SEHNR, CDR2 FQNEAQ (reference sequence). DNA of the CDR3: TGTGCCAGCAGCTTAAGCATGAACACTGAAGCTTTCTTT. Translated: CASSLSMNTEAFF. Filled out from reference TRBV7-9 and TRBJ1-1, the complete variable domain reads DTGVSQNPRHKITKRGQNVTFRCDPISEHNRLYWYRQTLGQGPEFLTYFQNEAQLEKSRLLSDRFSAERPKGSFSTLEIQRTEQGDSAMYLCASSLSMNTEAFFGQGTRLTVV.

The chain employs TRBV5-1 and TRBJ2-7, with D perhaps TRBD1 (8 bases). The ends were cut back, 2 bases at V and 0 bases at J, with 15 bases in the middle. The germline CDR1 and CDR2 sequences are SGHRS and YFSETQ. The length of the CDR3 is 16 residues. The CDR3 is CASSLGQGGSSYEQYF. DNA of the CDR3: TGCGCCAGCAGCTTAGGACAGGGAGGGAGCTCCTACGAGCAGTACTTC.

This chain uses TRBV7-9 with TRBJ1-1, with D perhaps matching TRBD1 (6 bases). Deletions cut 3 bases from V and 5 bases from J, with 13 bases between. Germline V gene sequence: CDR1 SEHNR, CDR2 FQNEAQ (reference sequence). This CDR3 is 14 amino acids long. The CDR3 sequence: CASSFWGLTTEAFF. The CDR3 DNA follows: TGTGCCAGCAGCTTTTGGGGGCTAACGACTGAAGCTTTCTTT.

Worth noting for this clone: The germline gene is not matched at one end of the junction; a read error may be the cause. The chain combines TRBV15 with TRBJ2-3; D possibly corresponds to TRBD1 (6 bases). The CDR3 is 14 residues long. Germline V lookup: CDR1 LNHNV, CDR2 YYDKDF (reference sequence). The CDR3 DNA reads TGTGCCGCCAGCAGGGGCCGCGTCACAGATACGCAGTATTTT. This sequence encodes CAASRGRVTDTQYF.

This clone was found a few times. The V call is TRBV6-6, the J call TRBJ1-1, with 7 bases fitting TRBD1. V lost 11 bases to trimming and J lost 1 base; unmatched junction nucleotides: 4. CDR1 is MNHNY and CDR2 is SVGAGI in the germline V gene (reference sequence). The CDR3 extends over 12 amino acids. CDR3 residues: CAVGQQNTEAFF. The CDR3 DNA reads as TGTGCCGTGGGACAGCAGAACACTGAAGCTTTCTTT.

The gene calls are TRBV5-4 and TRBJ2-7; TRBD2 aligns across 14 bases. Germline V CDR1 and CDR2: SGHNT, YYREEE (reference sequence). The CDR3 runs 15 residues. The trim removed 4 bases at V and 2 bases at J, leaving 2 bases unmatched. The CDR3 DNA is TGTGCCAGCAGCGCGGGACTAGCGGGAGCCTACGAGCAGTACTTC. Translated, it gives CASSAGLAGAYEQYF. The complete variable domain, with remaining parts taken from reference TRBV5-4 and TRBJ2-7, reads ETGVTQSPTHLIKTRGQQVTLRCSSQSGHNTVSWYQQALGQGPQFIFQYYREEENGRGNFPPRFSGLQFPNYSSELNVNALELDDSALYLCASSAGLAGAYEQYFGPGTRLTVT.

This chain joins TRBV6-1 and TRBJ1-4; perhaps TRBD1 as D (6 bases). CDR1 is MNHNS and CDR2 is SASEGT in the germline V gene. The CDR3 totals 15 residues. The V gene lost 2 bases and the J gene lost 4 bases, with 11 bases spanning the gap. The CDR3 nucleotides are TGTGCCAGCAGTGAACTGGGGGCCCTTAATGAAAAACTGTTTTTT. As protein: CASSELGALNEKLFF.

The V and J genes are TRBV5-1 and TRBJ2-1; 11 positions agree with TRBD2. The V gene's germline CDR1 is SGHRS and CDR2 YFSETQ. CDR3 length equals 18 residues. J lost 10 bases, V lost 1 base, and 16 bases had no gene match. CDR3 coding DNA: TGCGCCAGCAGCTTGCGGCTAGCGGGAGGACCTGTTTTTCAGGAGCAGTTCTTC. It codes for CASSLRLAGGPVFQEQFF.

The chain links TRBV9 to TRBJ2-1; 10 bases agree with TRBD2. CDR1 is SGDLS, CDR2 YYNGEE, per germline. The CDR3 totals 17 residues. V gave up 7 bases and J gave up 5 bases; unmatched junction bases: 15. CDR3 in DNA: TGTGCCAGCGGACCGACGGTAACACTAGCGGGGAACAATGAGCAGTTCTTC. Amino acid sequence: CASGPTVTLAGNNEQFF.

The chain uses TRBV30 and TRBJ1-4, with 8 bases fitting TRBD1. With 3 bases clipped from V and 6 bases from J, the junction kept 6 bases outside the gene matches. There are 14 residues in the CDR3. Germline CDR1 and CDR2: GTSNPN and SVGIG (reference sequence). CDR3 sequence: CAWRKNRGDEKLFF. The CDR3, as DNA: TGTGCCTGGAGAAAGAACAGGGGGGATGAAAAACTGTTTTTT.

The CDR3 sequence is CASTGQENTEAFF. CDR3 bases: TGTGCCAGCACGGGACAGGAGAACACTGAAGCTTTCTTT. This chain links TRBV6-5 with TRBJ1-1; 8 nucleotides line up with TRBD1. The V segment lost 7 bases and the J segment 1 base; nucleotides outside the gene matches: 2. The CDR3 is made up of 13 amino acids. Germline CDR1 MNHEY, CDR2 SVGAGI.

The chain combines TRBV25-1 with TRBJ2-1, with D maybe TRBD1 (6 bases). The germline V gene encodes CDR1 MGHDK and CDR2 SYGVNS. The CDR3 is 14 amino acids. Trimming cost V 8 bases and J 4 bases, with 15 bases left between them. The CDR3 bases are TGTGCCAGCGCCGCCTCTACAGGGTACAATGAGCAGTTCTTC. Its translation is CASAASTGYNEQFF.

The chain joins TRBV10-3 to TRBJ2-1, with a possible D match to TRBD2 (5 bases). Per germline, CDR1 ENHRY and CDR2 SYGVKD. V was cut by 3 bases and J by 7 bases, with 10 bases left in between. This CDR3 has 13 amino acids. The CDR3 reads CAISETAGNEQFF. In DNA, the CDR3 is TGTGCCATCAGTGAAACTGCGGGTAATGAGCAGTTCTTC.

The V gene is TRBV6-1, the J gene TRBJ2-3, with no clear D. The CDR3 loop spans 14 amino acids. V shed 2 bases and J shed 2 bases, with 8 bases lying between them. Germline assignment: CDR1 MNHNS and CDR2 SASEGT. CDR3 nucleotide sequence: TGTGCCAGCAGTGAATATCAGATCACAGATACGCAGTATTTT. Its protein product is CASSEYQITDTQYF.

The CDR3 nucleotides are TGTGCCAGCAGCTTATCCCTCGGGAGCTCTGGAAACACCATATATTTT. Protein sequence: CASSLSLGSSGNTIYF. The chain joins TRBV7-9 to TRBJ1-3, with D unresolved. Germline CDR1 and CDR2: SEHNR and FQNEAQ (reference sequence). With 2 bases removed from V and 0 bases from J, the gap between germline ends came to 11 bases. The CDR3 totals 16 residues.

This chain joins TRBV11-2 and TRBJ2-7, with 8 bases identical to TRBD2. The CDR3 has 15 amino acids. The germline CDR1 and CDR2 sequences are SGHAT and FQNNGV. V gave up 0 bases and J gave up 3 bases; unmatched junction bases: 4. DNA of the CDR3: TGTGCCAGCAGCTTAGAGCGCGGGGGGCACTACGAGCAGTACTTC. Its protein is CASSLERGGHYEQYF.

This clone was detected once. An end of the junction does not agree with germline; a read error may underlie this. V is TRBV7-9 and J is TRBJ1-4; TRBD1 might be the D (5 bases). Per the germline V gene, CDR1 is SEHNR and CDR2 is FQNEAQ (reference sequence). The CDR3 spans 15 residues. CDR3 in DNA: TGTTCCAGCAGCGAGACAGTCCGCGTACGAGAAAAACTGTTTTTT. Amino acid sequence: CSSSETVRVREKLFF.

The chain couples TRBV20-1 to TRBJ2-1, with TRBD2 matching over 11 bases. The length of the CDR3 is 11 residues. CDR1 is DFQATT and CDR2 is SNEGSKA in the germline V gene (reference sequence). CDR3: CSLIAGGQQFF. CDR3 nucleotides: TGCAGCCTAATAGCGGGAGGGCAGCAGTTCTTC.

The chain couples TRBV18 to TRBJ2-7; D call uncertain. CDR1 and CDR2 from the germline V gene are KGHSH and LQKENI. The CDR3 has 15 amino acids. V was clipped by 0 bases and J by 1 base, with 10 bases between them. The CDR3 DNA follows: TGTGCCAGCTCACCACCGAACAGCCTTTCCTACGAGCAGTACTTC. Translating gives CASSPPNSLSYEQYF.

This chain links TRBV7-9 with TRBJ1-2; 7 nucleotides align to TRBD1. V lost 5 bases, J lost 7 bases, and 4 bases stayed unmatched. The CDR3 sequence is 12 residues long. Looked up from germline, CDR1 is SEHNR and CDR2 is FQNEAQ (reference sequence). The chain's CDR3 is CASSEDRPGYTF. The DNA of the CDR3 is TGTGCCAGCAGCGAGGACAGGCCTGGCTACACCTTC. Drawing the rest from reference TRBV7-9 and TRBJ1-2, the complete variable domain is DTGVSQNPRHKITKRGQNVTFRCDPISEHNRLYWYRQTLGQGPEFLTYFQNEAQLEKSRLLSDRFSAERPKGSFSTLEIQRTEQGDSAMYLCASSEDRPGYTFGSGTRLTVV.

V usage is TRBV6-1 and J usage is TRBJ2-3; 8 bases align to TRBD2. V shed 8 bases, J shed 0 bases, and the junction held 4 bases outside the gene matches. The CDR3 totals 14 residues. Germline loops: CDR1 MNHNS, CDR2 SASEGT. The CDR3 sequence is CASVLAESTDTQYF. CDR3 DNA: TGTGCCAGCGTACTAGCGGAGAGCACAGATACGCAGTATTTT.

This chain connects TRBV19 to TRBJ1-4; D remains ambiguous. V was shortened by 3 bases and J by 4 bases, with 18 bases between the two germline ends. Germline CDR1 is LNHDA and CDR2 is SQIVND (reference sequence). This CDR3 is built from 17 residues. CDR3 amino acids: CASSIGLEEFNNEKLFF. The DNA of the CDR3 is TGTGCCAGTAGTATTGGACTCGAAGAATTCAATAATGAAAAACTGTTTTTT.

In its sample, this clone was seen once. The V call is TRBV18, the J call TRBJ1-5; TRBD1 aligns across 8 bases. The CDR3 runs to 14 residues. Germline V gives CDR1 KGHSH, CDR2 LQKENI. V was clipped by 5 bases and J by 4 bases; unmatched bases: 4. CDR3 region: CASSGTGLNQPQHF. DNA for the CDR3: TGTGCCAGCTCAGGGACAGGCCTTAATCAGCCCCAGCATTTT.

CDR3 sequence reads: CASSPIAKGAPGTEAFF. The CDR3 coding sequence is TGTGCCAGCAGTCCCATCGCAAAAGGGGCACCGGGCACTGAAGCTTTCTTT. The chain links TRBV27 to TRBJ1-1; possible D gene TRBD1, 5 bases. Trimming removed 5 bases at V and 4 bases at J, with 23 bases between. Germline CDR1 and CDR2: MNHEY and SMNVEV (reference sequence). This CDR3 is built from 17 residues.

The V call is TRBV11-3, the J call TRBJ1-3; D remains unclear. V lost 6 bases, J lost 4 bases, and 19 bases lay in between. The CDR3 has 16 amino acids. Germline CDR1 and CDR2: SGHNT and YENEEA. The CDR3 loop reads CASSRTAAASGNTIYF. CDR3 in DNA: TGTGCCAGCAGTCGAACCGCGGCAGCGTCCGGAAACACCATATATTTT.